The 17 T cell receptor beta chains below come from one sample, sequenced in a study of glioma-infiltrating T cells after dendritic cell vaccination. As to time point: after dendritic cell vaccination, including at tumor progression/relapse. Assay: immunoSEQ multiplex PCR; the TCRdb copy retains only in-frame clones and omits some. The repertoire has roughly 80,000 clones, around nine tenths of them found once; the top ten carry about 2.2%. Here the sequenced sample was blood, taken after dendritic cell vaccination. All receptors derive from a human donor with glioblastoma.

The chain is built from TRBV5-1 and TRBJ1-6; maybe TRBD1 (6 bases). Trimming removed 4 bases at V and 8 bases at J, with 16 bases between. Germline loops: CDR1 SGHRS, CDR2 YFSETQ. The CDR3 is made up of 15 amino acids. CDR3 nucleotides: TGCGCCAGCAGCCCATGGACAGCGTTGGATTCACCCCTCCACTTT. This encodes CASSPWTALDSPLHF.

The chain recombines TRBV30 with TRBJ1-2; 7 bases align to TRBD1. The CDR3 covers 13 residues. Germline V CDR1 and CDR2: GTSNPN, SVGIG (reference sequence). Trimming at V came to 2 bases and at J to 11 bases, leaving 11 bases not matched to a gene. The CDR3 region is CAWSTGAAVQYTF. The DNA for the CDR3 is TGTGCCTGGAGTACAGGGGCGGCCGTTCAATACACCTTC.

The chain combines TRBV7-9 with TRBJ2-7; 8 bases align to TRBD1. Germline V gene sequence: CDR1 SEHNR, CDR2 FQNEAQ (reference sequence). V lost 6 bases, J lost 3 bases, and 13 bases stayed unmatched. The CDR3 loop spans 16 amino acids. CDR3 in DNA: TGTGCCAGCAGGGGGACGCAGGGGGCCAAATTCTACGAGCAGTACTTC. Translated: CASRGTQGAKFYEQYF. The full variable domain, completed using reference TRBV7-9 and TRBJ2-7, is DTGVSQNPRHKITKRGQNVTFRCDPISEHNRLYWYRQTLGQGPEFLTYFQNEAQLEKSRLLSDRFSAERPKGSFSTLEIQRTEQGDSAMYLCASRGTQGAKFYEQYFGPGTRLTVT.

This rearrangement joins TRBV19 to TRBJ2-7, with 15 bases fitting TRBD2. This CDR3 has 19 amino acids. CDR1 and CDR2 from the germline V gene are LNHDA and SQIVND (reference sequence). Unmatched junction bases numbered 12, after V lost 6 bases and J lost 0 bases. The CDR3 DNA reads TGTGCCAGTAGCCAAAGTCCCGGGACTAGCGGGAGGCCCTCCTACGAGCAGTACTTC. This translates into CASSQSPGTSGRPSYEQYF.

This chain uses TRBV6-5 with TRBJ1-6, with TRBD1 matching 7 bases. Trimming took 6 bases from V and 10 from J; bases not matched to a gene: 12. Germline V lookup: CDR1 MNHEY, CDR2 SVGAGI. This CDR3 is 15 amino acids long. The CDR3 DNA sequence: TGTGCCAGCAGCTTACAGGGGCTTGACGGGTCACCCCTCCACTTT. It codes for CASSLQGLDGSPLHF.

The V call is TRBV27, the J call TRBJ2-7, with 10 bases aligning to TRBD2. The CDR3 has 17 amino acids. Per germline, CDR1 MNHEY and CDR2 SMNVEV (reference sequence). The trim removed 6 bases at V and 6 bases at J, leaving 17 bases unmatched. This chain's CDR3 is CASRPSRGASGSGEQYF. DNA of the CDR3: TGTGCCAGCAGACCGAGCCGAGGGGCTAGCGGGAGTGGCGAGCAGTACTTC.

About this clone: Other nucleotide sequences from this sample produce the same CDR3. V gene TRBV7-9 combines with J gene TRBJ1-1; TRBD1 aligns across 8 bases. Losses at the gene ends were 8 bases for V and 8 bases for J; bases not matched to a gene: 13. The CDR3 length is 14 residues. CDR1 is SEHNR, CDR2 FQNEAQ, per germline (reference sequence). CDR3 sequence (DNA): TGTGCCAGCCGCTCGACAGGGGACGGCACCGAAGCTTTCTTT. It encodes CASRSTGDGTEAFF.

V and J are TRBV4-2 and TRBJ2-7; no clear D gene. CDR3 length equals 15 residues. V was cut by 0 bases and J by 3 bases, with 12 bases left in between. Per germline, CDR1 LGHNA and CDR2 YNFKEQ. This CDR3 reads CASSQDEAVGYEQYF. CDR3 coding DNA: TGTGCCAGCAGCCAAGATGAGGCAGTGGGCTACGAGCAGTACTTC.

This chain links TRBV9 with TRBJ2-7, with a tentative D call TRBD1 (8 bases). Germline V gene lookup returns CDR1 SGDLS and CDR2 YYNGEE. The CDR3 spans 15 residues. Trimming removed 3 bases from V and 0 bases from J, with 13 bases in between. The CDR3 region is CASSETGDYSYEQYF. In nucleotides, the CDR3 is TGTGCCAGCAGCGAGACAGGGGACTACTCCTACGAGCAGTACTTC.

This rearrangement joins TRBV18 to TRBJ2-7; tentatively, D is TRBD2 (6 bases). The CDR3 is 13 amino acids. V lost 3 bases, J lost 4 bases, and 10 bases lay in between. Germline V CDR1 and CDR2: KGHSH, LQKENI. CDR3 in amino acids: CASSPGLNYEQYF. The CDR3 bases are TGTGCCAGCTCACCCGGACTAAATTACGAGCAGTACTTC.

V is TRBV4-3 and J is TRBJ2-7, with 7 bases aligning to TRBD1. V gave up 6 bases and J gave up 2 bases; unmatched junction bases: 7. Germline lookup yields CDR1 LGHNA and CDR2 YSLEER. CDR3 size: 14 residues. The CDR3 sequence is CASSWDSQTYEQYF. CDR3 DNA sequence: TGCGCCAGCAGTTGGGACAGCCAAACCTACGAGCAGTACTTC.

The CDR3, as DNA: TGTGCCAGCAGCTTGGTTAGCGGGACTGACAATGAGCAGTTCTTC. Amino acid sequence: CASSLVSGTDNEQFF. The genes are TRBV5-5 and TRBJ2-1; 8 bases fit TRBD2. CDR1 is SGHKS and CDR2 is YYEKEE in the germline V gene (reference sequence). V shed 0 bases, J shed 5 bases, and the junction held 4 bases outside the gene matches. The CDR3 totals 15 residues.

This clone was recorded once. The rearrangement links TRBV29-1 to TRBJ2-1, with 11 bases lining up with TRBD1. V lost 0 bases and J lost 5; bases outside the gene matches: 6. The germline V gene encodes CDR1 SQVTM and CDR2 ANQGSEA. The CDR3 has 16 amino acids. The CDR3: CSVEEGTGGPHNEQFF. CDR3 coding DNA: TGCAGCGTTGAAGAAGGGACAGGGGGGCCACACAATGAGCAGTTCTTC.

The CDR3 loop reads CSVGTVDSNQPQHF. The CDR3 bases are TGCAGCGTTGGGACAGTGGATAGCAATCAGCCCCAGCATTTT. The chain has TRBV29-1 and TRBJ1-5; D is possibly TRBD1 (6 bases). CDR3 length: 14 residues. The V gene's germline CDR1 is SQVTM and CDR2 ANQGSEA. Trimming removed 4 bases from V and 0 bases from J, with 10 bases in between.

V usage is TRBV4-2 and J usage is TRBJ2-1, with 8 bases fitting TRBD2. This CDR3 contains 14 residues. Trimming at V came to 0 bases and at J to 6 bases, leaving 1 base not matched to a gene. Germline CDR1 reads LGHNA; CDR2 reads YNFKEQ. The CDR3 DNA is TGTGCCAGCAGCCAAGAGGGGACTAGCAATGAGCAGTTCTTC. This codes for CASSQEGTSNEQFF.

This chain uses TRBV7-8 with TRBJ2-1; 9 nucleotides match TRBD2. The CDR3 covers 21 residues. The V gene end was trimmed by 4 bases and the J gene end by 0 bases; junction bases not matched to a gene: 19. Germline V gene data show CDR1 as SGHVS and CDR2 as FQNEAQ. CDR3 sequence reads: CASSSRPYGAGGPSSYNEQFF. CDR3 bases: TGTGCCAGCAGCTCCCGACCCTATGGAGCGGGAGGCCCGAGCTCCTACAATGAGCAGTTCTTC.

The chain combines TRBV27 with TRBJ2-7; D might be TRBD2 (5 bases). Germline CDR1 MNHEY, CDR2 SMNVEV (reference sequence). V lost 6 bases, J lost 2 bases, and 17 bases lay in between. This CDR3 has 15 residues. CDR3 coding DNA: TGTGCCAGCAGATCCCAGCGGACGGAGACCTACGAGCAGTACTTC. Translated, it gives CASRSQRTETYEQYF.